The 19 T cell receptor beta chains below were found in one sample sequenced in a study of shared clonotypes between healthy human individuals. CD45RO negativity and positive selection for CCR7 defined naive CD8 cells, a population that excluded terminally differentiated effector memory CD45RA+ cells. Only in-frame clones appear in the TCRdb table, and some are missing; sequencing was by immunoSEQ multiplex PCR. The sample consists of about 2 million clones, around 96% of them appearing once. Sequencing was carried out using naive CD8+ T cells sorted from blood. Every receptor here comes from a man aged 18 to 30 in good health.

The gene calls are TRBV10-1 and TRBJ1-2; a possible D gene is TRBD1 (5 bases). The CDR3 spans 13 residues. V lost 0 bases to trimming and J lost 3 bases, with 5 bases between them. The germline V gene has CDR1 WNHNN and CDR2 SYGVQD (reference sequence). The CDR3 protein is CASSESRDYGYTF. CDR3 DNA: TGCGCCAGCAGTGAGTCCAGGGACTATGGCTACACCTTC.

CDR3 sequence reads: CASSQGGSGDTEAFF. In DNA, the CDR3 is TGCGCCAGCAGCCAAGGTGGGTCGGGGGACACTGAAGCTTTCTTT. This chain joins TRBV4-3 and TRBJ1-1, with D perhaps TRBD1 (5 bases). Deletions cut 1 base from V and 3 bases from J, with 12 bases between. From germline, CDR1 is LGHNA and CDR2 YSLEER. CDR3 length: 15 residues.

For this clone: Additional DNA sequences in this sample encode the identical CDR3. This CDR3 reads CASSLAGGPPGELFF. DNA of the CDR3: TGTGCCAGCAGTCTAGCGGGAGGGCCCCCCGGGGAGCTGTTTTTT. The V and J genes are TRBV27 and TRBJ2-2; 12 bases are a match to TRBD2. Germline V lookup: CDR1 MNHEY, CDR2 SMNVEV (reference sequence). V was clipped by 5 bases and J by 6 bases; unmatched bases: 4. The CDR3 is made up of 15 amino acids.

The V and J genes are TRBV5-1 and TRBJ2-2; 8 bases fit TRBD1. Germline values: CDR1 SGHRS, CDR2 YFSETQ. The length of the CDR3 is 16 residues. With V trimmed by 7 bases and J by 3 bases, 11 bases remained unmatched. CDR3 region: CASAPQGAWDTGELFF. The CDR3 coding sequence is TGCGCCAGCGCTCCCCAGGGGGCTTGGGACACCGGGGAGCTGTTTTTT. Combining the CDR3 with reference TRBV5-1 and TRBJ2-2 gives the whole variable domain KAGVTQTPRYLIKTRGQQVTLSCSPISGHRSVSWYQQTPGQGLQFLFEYFSETQRNKGNFPGRFSGRQFSNSRSEMNVSTLELGDSALYLCASAPQGAWDTGELFFGEGSRLTVL.

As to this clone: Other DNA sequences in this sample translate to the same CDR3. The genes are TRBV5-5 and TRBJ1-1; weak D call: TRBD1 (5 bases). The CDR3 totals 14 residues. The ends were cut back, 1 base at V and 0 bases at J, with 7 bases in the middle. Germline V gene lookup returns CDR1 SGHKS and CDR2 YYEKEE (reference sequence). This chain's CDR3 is CASSLTGMNTEAFF. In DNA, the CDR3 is TGTGCCAGCAGCTTGACAGGAATGAACACTGAAGCTTTCTTT.

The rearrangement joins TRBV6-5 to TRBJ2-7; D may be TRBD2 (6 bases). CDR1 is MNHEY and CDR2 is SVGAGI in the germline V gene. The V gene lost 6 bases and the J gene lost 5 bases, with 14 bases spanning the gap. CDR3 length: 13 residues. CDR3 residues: CASSGGNYHEQYF. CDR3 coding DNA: TGTGCCAGCAGCGGAGGGAACTACCACGAGCAGTACTTC.

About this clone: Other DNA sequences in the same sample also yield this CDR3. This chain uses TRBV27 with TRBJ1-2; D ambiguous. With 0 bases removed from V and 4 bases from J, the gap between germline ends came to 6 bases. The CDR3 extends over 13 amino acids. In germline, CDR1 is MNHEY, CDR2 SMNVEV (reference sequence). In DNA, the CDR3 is TGTGCCAGCAGTTTATCAGGGTCCTATGGCTACACCTTC. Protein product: CASSLSGSYGYTF.

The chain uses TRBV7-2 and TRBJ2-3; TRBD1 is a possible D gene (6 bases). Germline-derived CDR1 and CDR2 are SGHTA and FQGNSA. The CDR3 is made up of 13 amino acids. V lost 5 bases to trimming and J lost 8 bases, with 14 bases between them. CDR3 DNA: TGTGCCAGCAGCAAAACAAGGGGGTCTACGCAGTATTTT. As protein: CASSKTRGSTQYF.

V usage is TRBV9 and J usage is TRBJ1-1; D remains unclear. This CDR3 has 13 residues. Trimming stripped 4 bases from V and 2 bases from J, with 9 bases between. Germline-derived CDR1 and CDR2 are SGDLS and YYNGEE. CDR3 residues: CASSPRLNTEAFF. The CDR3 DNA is TGTGCCAGCAGCCCCCGACTTAACACTGAAGCTTTCTTT.

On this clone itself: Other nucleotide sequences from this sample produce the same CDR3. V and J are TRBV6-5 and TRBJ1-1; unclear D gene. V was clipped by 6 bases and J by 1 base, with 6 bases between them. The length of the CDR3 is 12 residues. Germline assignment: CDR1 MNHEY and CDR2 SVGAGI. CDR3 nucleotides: TGTGCCAGCAGAACACAGAACACTGAAGCTTTCTTT. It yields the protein CASRTQNTEAFF.

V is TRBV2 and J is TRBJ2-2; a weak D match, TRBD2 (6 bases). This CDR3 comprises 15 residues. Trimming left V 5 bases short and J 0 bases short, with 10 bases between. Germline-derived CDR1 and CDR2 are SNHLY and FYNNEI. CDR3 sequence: CASSQGLANTGELFF. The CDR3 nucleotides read TGTGCCAGCAGTCAGGGACTGGCGAACACCGGGGAGCTGTTTTTT.

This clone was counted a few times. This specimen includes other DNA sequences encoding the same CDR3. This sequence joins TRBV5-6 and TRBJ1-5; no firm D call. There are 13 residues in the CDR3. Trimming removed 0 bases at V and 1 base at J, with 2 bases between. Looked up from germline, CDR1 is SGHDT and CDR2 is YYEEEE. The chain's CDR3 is CASSLGSNQPQHF. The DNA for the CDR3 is TGTGCCAGCAGCTTGGGGAGCAATCAGCCCCAGCATTTT.

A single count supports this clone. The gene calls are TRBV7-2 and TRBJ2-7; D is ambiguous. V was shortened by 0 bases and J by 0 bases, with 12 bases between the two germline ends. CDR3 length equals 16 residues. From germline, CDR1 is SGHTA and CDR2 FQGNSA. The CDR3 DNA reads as TGTGCCAGCAGCTTAGCCCCTGGCGATGCCTCCTACGAGCAGTACTTC. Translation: CASSLAPGDASYEQYF.

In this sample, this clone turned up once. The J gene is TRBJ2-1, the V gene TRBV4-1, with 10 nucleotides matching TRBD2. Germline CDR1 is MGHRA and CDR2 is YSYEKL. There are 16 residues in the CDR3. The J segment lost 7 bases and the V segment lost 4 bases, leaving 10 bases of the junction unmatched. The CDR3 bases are TGCGCCAGCAGCCCCCAATTAGCGGGGGGAGGGAATGAGCAGTTCTTC. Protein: CASSPQLAGGGNEQFF.

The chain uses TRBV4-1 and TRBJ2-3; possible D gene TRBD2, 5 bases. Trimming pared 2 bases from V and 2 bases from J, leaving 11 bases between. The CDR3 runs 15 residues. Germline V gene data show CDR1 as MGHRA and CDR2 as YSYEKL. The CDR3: CASSQTRGPTDTQYF. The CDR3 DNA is TGCGCCAGCAGCCAAACTAGAGGTCCCACAGATACGCAGTATTTT.

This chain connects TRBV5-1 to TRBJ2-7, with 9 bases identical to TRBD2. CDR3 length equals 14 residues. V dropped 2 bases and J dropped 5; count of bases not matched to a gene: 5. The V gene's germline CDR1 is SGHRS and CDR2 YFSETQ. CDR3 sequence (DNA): TGCGCCAGCAGCTTCTTAATAGCGGGGGACGAGCAGTACTTC. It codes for CASSFLIAGDEQYF.

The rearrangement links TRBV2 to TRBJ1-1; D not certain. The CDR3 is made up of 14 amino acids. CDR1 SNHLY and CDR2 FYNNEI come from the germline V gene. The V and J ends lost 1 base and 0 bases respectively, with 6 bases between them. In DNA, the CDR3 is TGTGCCAGCAGTGAAGTAGTAGTGAACACTGAAGCTTTCTTT. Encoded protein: CASSEVVVNTEAFF. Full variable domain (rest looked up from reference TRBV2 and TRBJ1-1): EPEVTQTPSHQVTQMGQEVILRCVPISNHLYFYWYRQILGQKVEFLVSFYNNEISEKSEIFDDQFSVERPDGSNFTLKIRSTKLEDSAMYFCASSEVVVNTEAFFGQGTRLTVV.

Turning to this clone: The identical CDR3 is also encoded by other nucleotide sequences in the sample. The CDR3 DNA follows: TGTGCCAGCAGTGAATTGGGAAACTATGGCTACACCTTC. This gives the protein CASSELGNYGYTF. The chain combines TRBV6-1 with TRBJ1-2; no clear D. The length of the CDR3 is 13 residues. Germline CDR1 reads MNHNS; CDR2 reads SASEGT. V was cut by 2 bases and J by 2 bases, with 6 bases left in between.

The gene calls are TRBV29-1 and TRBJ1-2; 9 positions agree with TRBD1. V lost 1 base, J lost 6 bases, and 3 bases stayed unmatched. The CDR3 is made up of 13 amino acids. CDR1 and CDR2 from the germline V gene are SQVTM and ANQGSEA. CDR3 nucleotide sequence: TGCAGCGTTGAAGCACAGGGGGCACATGGCTACACCTTC. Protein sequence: CSVEAQGAHGYTF.